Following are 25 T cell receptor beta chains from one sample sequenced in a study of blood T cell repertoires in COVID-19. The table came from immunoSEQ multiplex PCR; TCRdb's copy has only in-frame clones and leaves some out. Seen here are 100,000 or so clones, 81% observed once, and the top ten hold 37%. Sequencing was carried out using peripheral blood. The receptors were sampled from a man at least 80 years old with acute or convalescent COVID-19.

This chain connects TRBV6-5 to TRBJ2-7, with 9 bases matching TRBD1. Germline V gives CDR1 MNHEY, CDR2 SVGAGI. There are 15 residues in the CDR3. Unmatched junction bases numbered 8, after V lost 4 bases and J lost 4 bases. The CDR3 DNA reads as TGTGCCAGCAGTTTGACAGGGGGTAACCCTTACGAGCAGTACTTC. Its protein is CASSLTGGNPYEQYF.

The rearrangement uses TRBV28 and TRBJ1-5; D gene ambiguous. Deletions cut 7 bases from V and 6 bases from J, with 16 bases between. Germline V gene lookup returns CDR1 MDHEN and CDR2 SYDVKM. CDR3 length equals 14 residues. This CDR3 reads CASTLLRGVQPQHF. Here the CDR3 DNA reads TGTGCCAGCACCTTACTCAGAGGCGTTCAGCCCCAGCATTTT.

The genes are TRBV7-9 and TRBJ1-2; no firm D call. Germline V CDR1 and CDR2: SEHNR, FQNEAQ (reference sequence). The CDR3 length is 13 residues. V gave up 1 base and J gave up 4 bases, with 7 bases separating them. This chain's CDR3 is CASSLEGGYGYTF. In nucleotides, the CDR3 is TGTGCCAGCAGCTTAGAAGGAGGCTATGGCTACACCTTC. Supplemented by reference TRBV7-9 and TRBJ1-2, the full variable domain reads DTGVSQNPRHKITKRGQNVTFRCDPISEHNRLYWYRQTLGQGPEFLTYFQNEAQLEKSRLLSDRFSAERPKGSFSTLEIQRTEQGDSAMYLCASSLEGGYGYTFGSGTRLTVV.

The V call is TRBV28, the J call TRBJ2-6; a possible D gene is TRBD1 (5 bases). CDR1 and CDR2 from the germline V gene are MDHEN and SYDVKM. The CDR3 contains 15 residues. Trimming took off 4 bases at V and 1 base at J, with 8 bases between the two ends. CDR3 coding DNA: TGTGCCAGCAGTTCCACAGGATCTGGGGCCAACGTCCTGACTTTC. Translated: CASSSTGSGANVLTF.

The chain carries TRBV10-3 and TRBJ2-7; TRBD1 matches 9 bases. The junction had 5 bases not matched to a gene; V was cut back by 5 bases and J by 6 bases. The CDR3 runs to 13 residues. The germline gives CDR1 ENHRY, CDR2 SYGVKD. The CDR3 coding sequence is TGTGCCATCAGTCCCGGGACAGGGTTCGAGCAGTACTTC. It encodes CAISPGTGFEQYF.

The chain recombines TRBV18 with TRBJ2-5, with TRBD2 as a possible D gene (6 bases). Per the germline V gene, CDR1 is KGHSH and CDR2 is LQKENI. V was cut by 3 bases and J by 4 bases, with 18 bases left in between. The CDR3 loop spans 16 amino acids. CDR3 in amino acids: CASSPNQLEGGETQYF. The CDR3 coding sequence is TGTGCCAGCTCACCCAATCAACTGGAGGGCGGAGAGACCCAGTACTTC.

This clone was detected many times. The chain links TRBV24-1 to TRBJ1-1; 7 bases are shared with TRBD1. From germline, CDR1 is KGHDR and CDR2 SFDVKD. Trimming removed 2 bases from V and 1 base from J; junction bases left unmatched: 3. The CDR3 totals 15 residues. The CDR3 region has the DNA TGTGCCACCAGTGATTCAGGGGGAGGGAACACTGAAGCTTTCTTT. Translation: CATSDSGGGNTEAFF.

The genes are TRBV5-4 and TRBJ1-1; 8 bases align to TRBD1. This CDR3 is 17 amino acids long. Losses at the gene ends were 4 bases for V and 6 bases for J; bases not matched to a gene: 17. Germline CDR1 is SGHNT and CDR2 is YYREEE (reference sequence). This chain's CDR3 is CASSPGGVLATTPEAFF. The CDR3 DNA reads TGTGCCAGCAGCCCAGGGGGCGTCCTTGCGACCACCCCTGAAGCTTTCTTT.

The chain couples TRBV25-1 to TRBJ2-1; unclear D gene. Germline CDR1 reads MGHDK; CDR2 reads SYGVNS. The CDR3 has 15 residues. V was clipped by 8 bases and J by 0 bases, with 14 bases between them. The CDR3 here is CASRGDGSSYNEQFF. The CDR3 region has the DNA TGTGCCAGCCGCGGAGACGGAAGCTCCTACAATGAGCAGTTCTTC.

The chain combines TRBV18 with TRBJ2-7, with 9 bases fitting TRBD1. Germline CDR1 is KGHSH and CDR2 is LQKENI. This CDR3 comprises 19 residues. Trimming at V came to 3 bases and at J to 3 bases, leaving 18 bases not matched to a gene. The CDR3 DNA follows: TGTGCCAGCTCACCTGGGACAGGGCTTCTTTTTGCCCCTGTCTACGAGCAGTACTTC. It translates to CASSPGTGLLFAPVYEQYF.

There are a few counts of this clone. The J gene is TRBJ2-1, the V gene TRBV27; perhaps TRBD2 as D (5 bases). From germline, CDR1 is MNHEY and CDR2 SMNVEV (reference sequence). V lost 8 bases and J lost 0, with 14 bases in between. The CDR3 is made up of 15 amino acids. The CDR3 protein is CASLRWGDSYNEQFF. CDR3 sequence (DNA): TGTGCCAGCCTGCGGTGGGGAGACTCCTACAATGAGCAGTTCTTC.

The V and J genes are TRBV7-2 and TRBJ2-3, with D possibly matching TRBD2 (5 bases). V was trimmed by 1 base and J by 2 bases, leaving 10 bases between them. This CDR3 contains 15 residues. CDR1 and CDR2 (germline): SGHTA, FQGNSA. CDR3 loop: CASSLVVAFTDTQYF. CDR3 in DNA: TGTGCCAGCAGCTTAGTAGTAGCGTTCACAGATACGCAGTATTTT. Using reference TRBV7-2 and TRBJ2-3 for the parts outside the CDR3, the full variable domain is GAGVSQSPSNKVTEKGKDVELRCDPISGHTALYWYRQSLGQGLEFLIYFQGNSAPDKSGLPSDRFSAERTGGSVSTLTIQRTQQEDSAVYLCASSLVVAFTDTQYFGPGTRLTVL.

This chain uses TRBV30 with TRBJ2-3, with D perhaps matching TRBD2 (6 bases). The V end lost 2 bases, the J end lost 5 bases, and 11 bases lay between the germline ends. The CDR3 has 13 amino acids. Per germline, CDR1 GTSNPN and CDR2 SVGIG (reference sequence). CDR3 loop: CAWSPGLRDTQYF. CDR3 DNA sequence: TGTGCCTGGAGTCCGGGACTTCGAGATACGCAGTATTTT.

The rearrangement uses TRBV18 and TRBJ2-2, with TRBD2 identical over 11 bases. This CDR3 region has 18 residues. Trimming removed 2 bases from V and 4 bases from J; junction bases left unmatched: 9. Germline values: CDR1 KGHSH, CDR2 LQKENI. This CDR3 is CASSPVAGGPPGTGELFF. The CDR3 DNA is TGTGCCAGCTCACCAGTAGCGGGAGGGCCCCCGGGCACCGGGGAGCTGTTTTTT.

CDR3 coding DNA: TGTGCCAGCTCACCCCAGACAGGGAACCACGAGCAGTACTTC. The encoded protein is CASSPQTGNHEQYF. The chain recombines TRBV18 with TRBJ2-7; 7 nucleotides align to TRBD1. The CDR3 runs 14 residues. Germline V gene sequence: CDR1 KGHSH, CDR2 LQKENI. The trim removed 3 bases at V and 5 bases at J, leaving 7 bases unmatched.

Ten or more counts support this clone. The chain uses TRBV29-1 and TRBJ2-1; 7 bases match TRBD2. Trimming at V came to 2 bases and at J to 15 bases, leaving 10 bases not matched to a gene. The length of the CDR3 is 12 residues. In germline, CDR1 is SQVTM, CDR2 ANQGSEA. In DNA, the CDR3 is TGCAGCGTTGAAAAGGCGGGAGAAGTCGGGTTCTTC. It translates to CSVEKAGEVGFF.

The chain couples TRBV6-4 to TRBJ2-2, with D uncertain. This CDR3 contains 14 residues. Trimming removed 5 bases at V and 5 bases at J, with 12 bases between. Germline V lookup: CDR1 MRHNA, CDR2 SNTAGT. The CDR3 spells CASSRWPQTGELFF. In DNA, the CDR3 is TGTGCCAGCAGTAGATGGCCCCAAACCGGGGAGCTGTTTTTT.

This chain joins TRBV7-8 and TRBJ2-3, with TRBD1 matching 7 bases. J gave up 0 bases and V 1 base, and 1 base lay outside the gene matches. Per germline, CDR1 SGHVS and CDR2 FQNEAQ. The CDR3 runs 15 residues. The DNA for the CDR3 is TGTGCCAGCAGCTTAGAGGGGGCTAGCACAGATACGCAGTATTTT. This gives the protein CASSLEGASTDTQYF.

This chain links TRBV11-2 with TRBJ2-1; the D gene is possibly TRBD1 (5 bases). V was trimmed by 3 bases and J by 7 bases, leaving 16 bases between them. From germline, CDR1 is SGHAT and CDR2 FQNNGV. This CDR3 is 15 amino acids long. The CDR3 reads CASSFTRDAWNEQFF. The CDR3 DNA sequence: TGTGCCAGCAGCTTTACCAGGGATGCTTGGAATGAGCAGTTCTTC.

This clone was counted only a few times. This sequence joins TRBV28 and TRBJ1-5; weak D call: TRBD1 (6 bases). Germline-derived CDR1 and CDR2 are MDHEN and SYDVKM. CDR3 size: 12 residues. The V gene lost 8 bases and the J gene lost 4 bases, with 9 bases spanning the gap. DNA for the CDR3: TGTGCCAGCCAGGGGTTGAATCAGCCCCAGCATTTT. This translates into CASQGLNQPQHF.

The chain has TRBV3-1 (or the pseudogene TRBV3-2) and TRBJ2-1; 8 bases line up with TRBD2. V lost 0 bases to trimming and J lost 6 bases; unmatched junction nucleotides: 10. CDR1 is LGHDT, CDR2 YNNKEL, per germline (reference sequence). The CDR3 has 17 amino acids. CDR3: CASSQDLWTSRFNEQFF. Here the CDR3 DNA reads TGTGCCAGCAGCCAAGATCTGTGGACTAGCAGGTTCAATGAGCAGTTCTTC.

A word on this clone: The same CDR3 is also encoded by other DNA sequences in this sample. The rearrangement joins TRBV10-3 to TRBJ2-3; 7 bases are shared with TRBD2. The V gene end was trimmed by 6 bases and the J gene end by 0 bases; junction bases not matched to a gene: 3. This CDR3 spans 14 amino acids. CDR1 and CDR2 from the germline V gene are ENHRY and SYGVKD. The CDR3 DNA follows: TGTGCCATCAGGGCGGGGGTCAGCACAGATACGCAGTATTTT. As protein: CAIRAGVSTDTQYF.

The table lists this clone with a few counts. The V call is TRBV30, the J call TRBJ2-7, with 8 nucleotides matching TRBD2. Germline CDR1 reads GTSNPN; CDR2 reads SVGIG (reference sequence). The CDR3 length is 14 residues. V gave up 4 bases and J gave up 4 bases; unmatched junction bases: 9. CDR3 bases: TGTGCCTGGACAGTTGGCGCGGGAGGTTACGAGCAGTACTTC. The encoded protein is CAWTVGAGGYEQYF.

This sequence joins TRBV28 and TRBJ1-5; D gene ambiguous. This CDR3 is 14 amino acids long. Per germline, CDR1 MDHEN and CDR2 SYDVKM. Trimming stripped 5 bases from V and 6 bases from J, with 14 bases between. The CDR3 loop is CASSEFAGFQPQHF. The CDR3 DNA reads TGTGCCAGCAGTGAGTTCGCGGGTTTTCAGCCCCAGCATTTT. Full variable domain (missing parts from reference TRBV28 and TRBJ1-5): DVKVTQSSRYLVKRTGEKVFLECVQDMDHENMFWYRQDPGLGLRLIYFSYDVKMKEKGDIPEGYSVSREKKERFSLILESASTNQTSMYLCASSEFAGFQPQHFGDGTRLSIL.

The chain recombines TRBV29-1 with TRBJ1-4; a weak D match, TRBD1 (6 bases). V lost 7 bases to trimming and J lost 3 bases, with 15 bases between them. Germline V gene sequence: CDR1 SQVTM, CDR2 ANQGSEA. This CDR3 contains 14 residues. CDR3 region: CSAGPTGANEKLFF. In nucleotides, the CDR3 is TGCAGCGCCGGACCGACAGGCGCTAATGAAAAACTGTTTTTT.